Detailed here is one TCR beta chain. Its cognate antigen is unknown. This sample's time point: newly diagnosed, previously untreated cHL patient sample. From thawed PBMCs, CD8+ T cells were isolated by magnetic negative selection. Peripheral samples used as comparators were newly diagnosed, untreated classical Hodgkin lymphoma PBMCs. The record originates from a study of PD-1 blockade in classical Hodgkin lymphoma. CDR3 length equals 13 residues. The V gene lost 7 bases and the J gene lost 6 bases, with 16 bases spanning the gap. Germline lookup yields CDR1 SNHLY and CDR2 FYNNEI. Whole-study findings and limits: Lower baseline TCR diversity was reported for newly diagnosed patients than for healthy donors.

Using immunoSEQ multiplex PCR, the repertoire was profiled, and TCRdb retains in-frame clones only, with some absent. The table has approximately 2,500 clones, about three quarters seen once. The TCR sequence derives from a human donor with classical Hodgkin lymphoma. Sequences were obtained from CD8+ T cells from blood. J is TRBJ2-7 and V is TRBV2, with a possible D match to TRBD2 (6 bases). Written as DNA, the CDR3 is TGTGCCAGCAATCCGGACATGGGAGGCGAGCAGTACTTC. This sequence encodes CASNPDMGGEQYF.